This T cell receptor (beta chain) originates from a study of T cell repertoires in urothelial bladder cancer. Data came from immunoSEQ multiplex PCR; TCRdb stores just in-frame clones and leaves some out. The sample lists fewer than 8,500 clones; over 70% were seen once. Germline-derived CDR1 and CDR2 are MNHEY and SVGAGI. V lost 6 bases, J lost 8 bases, and 22 bases lay in between. The CDR3 covers 15 residues. The chain has TRBV6-5 and TRBJ1-1, with D maybe TRBD1 (5 bases). This receptor was obtained from a human donor with urothelial carcinoma. Sequenced material: tumor-infiltrating cells from bladder cancer. The CDR3 reads CASRPQGMINPEAFF. For the CDR3, the DNA is TGTGCCAGCAGACCGCAGGGTATGATCAACCCCGAAGCTTTCTTT.